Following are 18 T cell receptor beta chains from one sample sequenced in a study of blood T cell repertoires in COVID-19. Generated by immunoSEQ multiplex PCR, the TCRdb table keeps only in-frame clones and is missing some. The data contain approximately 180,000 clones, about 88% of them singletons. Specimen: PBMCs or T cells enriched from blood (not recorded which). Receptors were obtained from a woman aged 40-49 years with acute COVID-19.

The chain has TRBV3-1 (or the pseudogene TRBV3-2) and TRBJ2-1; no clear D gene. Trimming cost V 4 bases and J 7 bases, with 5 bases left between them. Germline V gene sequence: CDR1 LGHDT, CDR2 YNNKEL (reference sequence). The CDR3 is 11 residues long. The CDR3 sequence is CASSLVNEQFF. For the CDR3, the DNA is TGTGCCAGCAGCCTTGTAAATGAGCAGTTCTTC.

The CDR3 loop reads CASSLVDGEYEQYF. DNA of the CDR3: TGTGCCAGCAGTTTAGTCGACGGGGAATACGAGCAGTACTTC. V and J are TRBV6-5 and TRBJ2-7; perhaps TRBD2 as D (5 bases). Looked up from germline, CDR1 is MNHEY and CDR2 is SVGAGI. V was cut by 4 bases and J by 4 bases, with 14 bases left in between. This CDR3 has 14 residues.

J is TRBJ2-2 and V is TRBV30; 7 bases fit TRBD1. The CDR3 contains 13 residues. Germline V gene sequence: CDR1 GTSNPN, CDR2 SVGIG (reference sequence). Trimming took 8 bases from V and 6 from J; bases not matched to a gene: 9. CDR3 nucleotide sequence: TGTGCCCTCACAGGGGCGGAAGCCGGGGAGCTGTTTTTT. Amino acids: CALTGAEAGELFF.

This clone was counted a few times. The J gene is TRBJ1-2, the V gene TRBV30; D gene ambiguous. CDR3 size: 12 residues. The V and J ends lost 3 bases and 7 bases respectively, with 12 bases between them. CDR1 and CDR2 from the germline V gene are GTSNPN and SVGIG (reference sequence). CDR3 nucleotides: TGTGCCTGGAGGGCTCCGGGAGGTGGCTACACCTTC. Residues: CAWRAPGGGYTF.

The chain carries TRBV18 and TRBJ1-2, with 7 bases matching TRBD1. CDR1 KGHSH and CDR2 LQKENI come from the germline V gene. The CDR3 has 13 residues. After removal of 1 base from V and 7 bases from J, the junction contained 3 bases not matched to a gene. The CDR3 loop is CASSPRDSSGYTF. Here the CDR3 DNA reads TGTGCCAGCTCACCACGGGACAGCTCTGGCTACACCTTC.

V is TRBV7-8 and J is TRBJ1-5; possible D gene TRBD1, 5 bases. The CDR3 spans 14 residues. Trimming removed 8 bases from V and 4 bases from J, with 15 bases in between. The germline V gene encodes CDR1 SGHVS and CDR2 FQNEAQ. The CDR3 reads CASGAGFLNQPQHF. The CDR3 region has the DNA TGTGCCAGCGGGGCCGGGTTCTTAAATCAGCCCCAGCATTTT.

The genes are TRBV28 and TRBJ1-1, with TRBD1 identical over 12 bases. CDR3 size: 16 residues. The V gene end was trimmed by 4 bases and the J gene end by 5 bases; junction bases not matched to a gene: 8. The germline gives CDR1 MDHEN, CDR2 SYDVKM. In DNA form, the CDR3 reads TGTGCCAGCAGTTCCGGGACAGGGGGCCGGAAGACTGAAGCTTTCTTT. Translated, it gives CASSSGTGGRKTEAFF.

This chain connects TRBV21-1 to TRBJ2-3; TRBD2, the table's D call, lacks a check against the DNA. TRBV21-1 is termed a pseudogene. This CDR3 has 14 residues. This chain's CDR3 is CASSKGSTTDTQYF. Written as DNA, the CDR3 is TGTGCCAGCAGCAAAGGGAGTACCACAGATACGCAGTATTTT.

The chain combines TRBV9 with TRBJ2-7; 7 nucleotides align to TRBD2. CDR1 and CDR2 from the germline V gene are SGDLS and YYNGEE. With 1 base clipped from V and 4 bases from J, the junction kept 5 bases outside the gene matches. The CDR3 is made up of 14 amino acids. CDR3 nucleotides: TGTGCCAGCAGCGTAAGCCTAGCGGATTACGAGCAGTACTTC. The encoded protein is CASSVSLADYEQYF. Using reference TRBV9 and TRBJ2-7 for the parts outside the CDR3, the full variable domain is DSGVTQTPKHLITATGQRVTLRCSPRSGDLSVYWYQQSLDQGLQFLIQYYNGEERAKGNILERFSAQQFPDLHSELNLSSLELGDSALYFCASSVSLADYEQYFGPGTRLTVT.

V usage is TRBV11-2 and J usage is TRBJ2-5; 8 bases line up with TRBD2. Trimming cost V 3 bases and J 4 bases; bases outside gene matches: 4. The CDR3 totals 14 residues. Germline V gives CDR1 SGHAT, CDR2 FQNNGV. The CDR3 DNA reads TGTGCCAGCAGCTTCGGGGGGGCAGGAGAGACCCAGTACTTC. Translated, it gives CASSFGGAGETQYF.

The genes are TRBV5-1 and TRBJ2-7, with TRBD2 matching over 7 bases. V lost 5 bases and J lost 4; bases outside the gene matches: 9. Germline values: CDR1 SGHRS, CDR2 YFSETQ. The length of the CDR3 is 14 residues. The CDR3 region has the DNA TGCGCCAGCAGTAGGGAGGGGATGAAGTACGAGCAGTACTTC. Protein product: CASSREGMKYEQYF.

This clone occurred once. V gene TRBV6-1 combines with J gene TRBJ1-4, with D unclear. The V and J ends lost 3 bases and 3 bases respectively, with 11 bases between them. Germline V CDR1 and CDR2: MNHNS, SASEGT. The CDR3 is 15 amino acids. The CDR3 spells CASSETVGANEKLFF. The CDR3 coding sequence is TGTGCCAGCAGTGAGACCGTGGGAGCTAATGAAAAACTGTTTTTT.

The CDR3: CASSLTPSSGRGSDTQYF. For the CDR3, the DNA is TGTGCCAGCAGTTTGACGCCCTCGAGCGGGAGAGGCTCAGATACGCAGTATTTT. This chain joins TRBV27 and TRBJ2-3; 8 nucleotides align to TRBD2. Germline V CDR1 and CDR2: MNHEY, SMNVEV (reference sequence). J lost 4 bases, V lost 3 bases, and 15 bases had no gene match. The CDR3 loop spans 18 amino acids.

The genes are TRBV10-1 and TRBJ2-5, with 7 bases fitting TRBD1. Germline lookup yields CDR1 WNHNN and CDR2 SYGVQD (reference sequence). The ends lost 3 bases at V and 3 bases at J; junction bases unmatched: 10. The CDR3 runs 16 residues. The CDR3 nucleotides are TGCGCCAGCAGTGATTCAAGGACAGGCGTGAAAGAGACCCAGTACTTC. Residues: CASSDSRTGVKETQYF.

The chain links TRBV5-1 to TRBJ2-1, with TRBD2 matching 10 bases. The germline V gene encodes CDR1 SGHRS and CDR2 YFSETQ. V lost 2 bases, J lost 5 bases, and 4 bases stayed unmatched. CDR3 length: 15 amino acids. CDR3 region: CASSLPSGSHNEQFF. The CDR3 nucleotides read TGCGCCAGCAGCTTACCTAGCGGGAGCCACAATGAGCAGTTCTTC.

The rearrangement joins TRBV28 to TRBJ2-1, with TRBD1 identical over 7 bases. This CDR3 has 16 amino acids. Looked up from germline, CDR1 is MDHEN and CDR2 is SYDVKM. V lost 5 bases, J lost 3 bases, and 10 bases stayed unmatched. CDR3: CASSPSRDRFYNEQFF. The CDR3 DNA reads TGTGCCAGCAGTCCCTCAAGGGACAGATTCTACAATGAGCAGTTCTTC.

DNA of the CDR3: TGTGCCAGCAGCCCACTCAGCGGGAGACCGGCAGATACGCAGTATTTT. Amino acids: CASSPLSGRPADTQYF. The V gene is TRBV5-5, the J gene TRBJ2-3; TRBD2 matches at 8 bases. V shed 4 bases, J shed 4 bases, and the junction held 11 bases outside the gene matches. CDR1 and CDR2 (germline): SGHKS, YYEKEE (reference sequence). The CDR3 spans 16 residues. Full variable domain (remainder filled in from reference TRBV5-5 and TRBJ2-3): DAGVTQSPTHLIKTRGQQVTLRCSPISGHKSVSWYQQVLGQGPQFIFQYYEKEERGRGNFPDRFSARQFPNYSSELNVNALLLGDSALYLCASSPLSGRPADTQYFGPGTRLTVL.

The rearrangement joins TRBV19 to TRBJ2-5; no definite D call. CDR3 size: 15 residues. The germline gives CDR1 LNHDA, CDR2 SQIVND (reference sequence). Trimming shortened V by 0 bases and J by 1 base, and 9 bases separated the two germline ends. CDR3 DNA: TGTGCCAGTAGTATAGATTTAGCCTCCCAAGAGACCCAGTACTTC. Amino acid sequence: CASSIDLASQETQYF.